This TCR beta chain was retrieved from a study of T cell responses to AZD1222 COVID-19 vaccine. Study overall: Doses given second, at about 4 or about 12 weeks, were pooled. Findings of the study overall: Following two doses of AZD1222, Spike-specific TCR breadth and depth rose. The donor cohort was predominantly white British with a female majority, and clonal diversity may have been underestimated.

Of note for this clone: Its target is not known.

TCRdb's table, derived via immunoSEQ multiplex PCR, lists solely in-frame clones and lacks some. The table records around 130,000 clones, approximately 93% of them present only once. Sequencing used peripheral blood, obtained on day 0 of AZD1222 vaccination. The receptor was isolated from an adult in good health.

The CDR3 sequence is CASSPQGQADYEQYF. DNA of the CDR3: TGTGCCAGCTCACCACAGGGTCAGGCCGACTACGAGCAGTACTTC. V gene TRBV18 combines with J gene TRBJ2-7; D uncertain. Trimming left V 1 base short and J 3 bases short, with 13 bases between. CDR1 and CDR2 from the germline V gene are KGHSH and LQKENI. There are 15 residues in the CDR3.